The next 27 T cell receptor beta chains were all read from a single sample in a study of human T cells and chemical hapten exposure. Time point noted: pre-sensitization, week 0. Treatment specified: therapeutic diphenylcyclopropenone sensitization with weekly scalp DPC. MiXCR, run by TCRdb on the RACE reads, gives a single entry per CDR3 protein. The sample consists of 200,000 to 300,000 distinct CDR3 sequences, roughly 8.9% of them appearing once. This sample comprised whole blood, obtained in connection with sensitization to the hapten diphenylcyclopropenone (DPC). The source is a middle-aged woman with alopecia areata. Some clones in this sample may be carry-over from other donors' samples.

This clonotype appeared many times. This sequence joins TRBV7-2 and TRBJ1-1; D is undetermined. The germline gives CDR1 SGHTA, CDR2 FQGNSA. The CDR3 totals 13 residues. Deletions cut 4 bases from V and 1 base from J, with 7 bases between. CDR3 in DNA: TGTGCCAGCAGCTCCACAGAGAACACTGAAGCTTTCTTT. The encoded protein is CASSSTENTEAFF.

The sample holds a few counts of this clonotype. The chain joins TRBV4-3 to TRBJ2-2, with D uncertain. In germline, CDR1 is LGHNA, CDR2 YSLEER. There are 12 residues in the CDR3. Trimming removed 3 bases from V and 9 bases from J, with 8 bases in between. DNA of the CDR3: TGCGCCAGCAGCCACCCCCGCCGGGAGCTGTTTTTT. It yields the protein CASSHPRRELFF.

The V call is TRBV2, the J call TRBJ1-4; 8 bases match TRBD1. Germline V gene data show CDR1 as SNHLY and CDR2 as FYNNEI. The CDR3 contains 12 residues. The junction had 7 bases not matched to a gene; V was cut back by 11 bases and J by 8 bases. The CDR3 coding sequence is TGTGCCGGAAACAGGGGGGCGGAAAAACTGTTTTTT. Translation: CAGNRGAEKLFF.

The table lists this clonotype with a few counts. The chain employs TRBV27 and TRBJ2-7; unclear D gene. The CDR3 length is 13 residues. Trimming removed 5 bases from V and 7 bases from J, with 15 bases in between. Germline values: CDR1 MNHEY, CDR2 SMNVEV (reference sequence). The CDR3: CASSPKSVNEQYF. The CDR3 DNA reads TGTGCCAGCAGTCCTAAATCCGTGAATGAGCAGTACTTC.

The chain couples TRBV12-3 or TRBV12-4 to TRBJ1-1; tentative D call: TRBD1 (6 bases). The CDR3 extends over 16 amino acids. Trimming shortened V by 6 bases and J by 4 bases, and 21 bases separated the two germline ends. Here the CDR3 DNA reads TGTGCCAGCAGACCTTTTCTAGGACAAGGGGGCACTGAAGCTTTCTTT. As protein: CASRPFLGQGGTEAFF.

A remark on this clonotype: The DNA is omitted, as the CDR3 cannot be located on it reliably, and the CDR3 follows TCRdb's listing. This CDR3 is CASSSSVSGELFF. The chain carries TRBV28 and TRBJ2-2. Counting both end residues, the CDR3 totals 13 amino acids. The V gene's germline CDR1 is MDHEN and CDR2 SYDVKM.

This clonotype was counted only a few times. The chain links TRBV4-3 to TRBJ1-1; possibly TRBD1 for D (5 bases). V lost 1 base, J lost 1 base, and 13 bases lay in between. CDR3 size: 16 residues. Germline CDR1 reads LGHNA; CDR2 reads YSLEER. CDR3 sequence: CASSQVSWQGNTEAFF. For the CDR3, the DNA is TGCGCCAGCAGCCAAGTATCTTGGCAGGGGAACACTGAAGCTTTCTTT.

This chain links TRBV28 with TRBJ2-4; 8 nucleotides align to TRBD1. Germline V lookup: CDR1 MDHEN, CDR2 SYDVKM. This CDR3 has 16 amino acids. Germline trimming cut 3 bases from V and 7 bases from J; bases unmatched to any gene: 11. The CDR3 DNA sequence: TGTGCCAGCAGTTTCCACCTACGACAGGGGAGGAACATTCAGTACTTC. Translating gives CASSFHLRQGRNIQYF.

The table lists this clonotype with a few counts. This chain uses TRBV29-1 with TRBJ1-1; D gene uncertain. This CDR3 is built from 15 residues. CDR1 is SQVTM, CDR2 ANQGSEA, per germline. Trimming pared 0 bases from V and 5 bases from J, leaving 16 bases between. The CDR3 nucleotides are TGCAGCGTTGAAGATCGTGGCAGGTTGAGGACTGAAGCTTTCTTT. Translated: CSVEDRGRLRTEAFF.

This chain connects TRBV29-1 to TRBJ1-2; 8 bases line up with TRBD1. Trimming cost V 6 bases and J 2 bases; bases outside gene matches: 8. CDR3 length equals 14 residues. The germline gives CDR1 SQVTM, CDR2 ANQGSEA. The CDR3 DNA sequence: TGCAGCGTACGGGGACAGGAGAGCAACTATGGCTACACCTTC. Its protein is CSVRGQESNYGYTF.

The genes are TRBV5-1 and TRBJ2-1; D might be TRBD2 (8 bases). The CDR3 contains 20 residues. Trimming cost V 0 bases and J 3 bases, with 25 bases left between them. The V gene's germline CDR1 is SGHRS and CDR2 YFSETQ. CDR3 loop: CASSLGLRGRVSGNYNEQFF. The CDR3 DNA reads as TGCGCCAGCAGCTTGGGGTTGAGGGGGCGAGTTAGCGGGAACTACAATGAGCAGTTCTTC.

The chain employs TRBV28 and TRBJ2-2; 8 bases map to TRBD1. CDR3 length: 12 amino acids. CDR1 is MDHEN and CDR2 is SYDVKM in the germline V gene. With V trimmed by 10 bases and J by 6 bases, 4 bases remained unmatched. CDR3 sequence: CAIQQGAGELFF. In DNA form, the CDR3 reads TGTGCCATTCAACAGGGGGCCGGGGAGCTGTTTTTT.

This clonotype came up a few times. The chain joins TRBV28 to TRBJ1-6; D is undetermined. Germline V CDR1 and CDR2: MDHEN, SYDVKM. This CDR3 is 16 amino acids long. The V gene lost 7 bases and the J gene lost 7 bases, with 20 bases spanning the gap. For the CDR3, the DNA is TGTGCCAGCACCAACCCCCAGGCCGCGTCAAATTCACCCCTCCACTTT. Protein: CASTNPQAASNSPLHF.

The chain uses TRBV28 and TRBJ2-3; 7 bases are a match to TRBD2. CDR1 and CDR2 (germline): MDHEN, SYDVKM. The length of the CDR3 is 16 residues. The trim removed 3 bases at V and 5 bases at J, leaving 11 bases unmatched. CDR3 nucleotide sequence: TGTGCCAGCAGTTTTAATTCGGCGGGAGTACAAGATACGCAGTATTTT. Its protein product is CASSFNSAGVQDTQYF. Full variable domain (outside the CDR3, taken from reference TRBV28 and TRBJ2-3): DVKVTQSSRYLVKRTGEKVFLECVQDMDHENMFWYRQDPGLGLRLIYFSYDVKMKEKGDIPEGYSVSREKKERFSLILESASTNQTSMYLCASSFNSAGVQDTQYFGPGTRLTVL.

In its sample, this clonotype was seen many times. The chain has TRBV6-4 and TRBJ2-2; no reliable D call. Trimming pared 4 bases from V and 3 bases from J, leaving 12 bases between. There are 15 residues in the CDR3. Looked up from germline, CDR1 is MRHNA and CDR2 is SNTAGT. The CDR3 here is CASSARLGDTGELFF. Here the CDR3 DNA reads TGTGCCAGCAGTGCTAGGCTGGGCGACACCGGGGAGCTGTTTTTT.

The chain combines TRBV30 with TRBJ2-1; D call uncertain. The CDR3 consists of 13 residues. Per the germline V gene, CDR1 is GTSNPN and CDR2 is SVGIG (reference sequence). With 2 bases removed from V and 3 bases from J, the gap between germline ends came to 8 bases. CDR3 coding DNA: TGTGCCTGGAGTCTCAGGCTCTACAATGAGCAGTTCTTC. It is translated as CAWSLRLYNEQFF. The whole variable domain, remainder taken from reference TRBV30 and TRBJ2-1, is SQTIHQWPATLVQPVGSPLSLECTVEGTSNPNLYWYRQAAGRGLQLLFYSVGIGQISSEVPQNLSASRPQDRQFILSSKKLLLSDSGFYLCAWSLRLYNEQFFGPGTRLTVL.

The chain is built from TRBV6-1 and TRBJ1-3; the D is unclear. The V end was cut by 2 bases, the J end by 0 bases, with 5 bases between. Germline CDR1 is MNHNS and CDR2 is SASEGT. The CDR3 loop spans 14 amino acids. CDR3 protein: CASSEHNSGNTIYF. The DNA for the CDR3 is TGTGCCAGCAGTGAACATAACTCTGGAAACACCATATATTTT.

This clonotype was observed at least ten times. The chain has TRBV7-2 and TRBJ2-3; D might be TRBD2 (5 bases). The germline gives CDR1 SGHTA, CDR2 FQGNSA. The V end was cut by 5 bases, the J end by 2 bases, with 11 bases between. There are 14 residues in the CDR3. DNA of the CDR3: TGTGCCAGCAGCCCCGGACTTCTCACAGATACGCAGTATTTT. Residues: CASSPGLLTDTQYF.

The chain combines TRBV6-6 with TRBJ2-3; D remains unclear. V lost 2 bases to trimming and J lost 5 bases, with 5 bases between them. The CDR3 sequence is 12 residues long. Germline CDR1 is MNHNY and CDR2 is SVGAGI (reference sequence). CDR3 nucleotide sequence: TGTGCCAGCAGTTACGTGCGAGATACGCAGTATTTT. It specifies CASSYVRDTQYF.

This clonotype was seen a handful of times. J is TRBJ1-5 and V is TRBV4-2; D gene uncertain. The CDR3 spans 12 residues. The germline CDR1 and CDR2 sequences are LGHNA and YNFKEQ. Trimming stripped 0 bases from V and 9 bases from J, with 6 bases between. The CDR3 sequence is CASSQDWGPQHF. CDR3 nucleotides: TGTGCCAGCAGCCAAGATTGGGGGCCCCAGCATTTT.

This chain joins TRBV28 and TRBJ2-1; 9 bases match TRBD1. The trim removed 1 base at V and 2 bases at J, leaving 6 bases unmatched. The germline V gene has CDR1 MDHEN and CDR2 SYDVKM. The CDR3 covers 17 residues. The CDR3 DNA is TGTGCCAGCAGTTTATTCTTGGGACAGGGAGCCTACAATGAGCAGTTCTTC. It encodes CASSLFLGQGAYNEQFF.

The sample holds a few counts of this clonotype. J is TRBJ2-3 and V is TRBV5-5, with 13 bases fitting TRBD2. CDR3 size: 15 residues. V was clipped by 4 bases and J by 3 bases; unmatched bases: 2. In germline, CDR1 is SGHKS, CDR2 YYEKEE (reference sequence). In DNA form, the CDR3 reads TGTGCCAGCAGCCGGACTAGCGGGAGAACAGATACGCAGTATTTT. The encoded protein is CASSRTSGRTDTQYF.

CDR3 region: CSASFSGRGRTGELFF. The DNA of the CDR3 is TGCAGTGCTAGTTTTAGCGGGAGAGGTCGAACCGGGGAGCTGTTTTTT. The chain recombines TRBV20-1 with TRBJ2-2, with 9 bases identical to TRBD2. The length of the CDR3 is 16 residues. The J segment lost 5 bases and the V segment lost 3 bases, leaving 10 bases of the junction unmatched. Germline-derived CDR1 and CDR2 are DFQATT and SNEGSKA (reference sequence).

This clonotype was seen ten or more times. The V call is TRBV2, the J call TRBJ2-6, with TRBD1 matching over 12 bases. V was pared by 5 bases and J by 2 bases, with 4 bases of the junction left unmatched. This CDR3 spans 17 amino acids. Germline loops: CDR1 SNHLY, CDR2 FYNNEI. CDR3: CASSLGQGAAGANVLTF. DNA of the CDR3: TGTGCCAGCAGTCTGGGACAGGGGGCGGCTGGGGCCAACGTCCTGACTTTC.

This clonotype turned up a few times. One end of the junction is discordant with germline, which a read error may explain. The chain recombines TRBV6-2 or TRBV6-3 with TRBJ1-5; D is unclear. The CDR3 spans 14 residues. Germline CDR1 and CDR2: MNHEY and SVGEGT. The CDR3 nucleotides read TGTGGCAGCAACTGGCTTCAGAGCAATCAGCCCCAGCATTTT. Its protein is CGSNWLQSNQPQHF.

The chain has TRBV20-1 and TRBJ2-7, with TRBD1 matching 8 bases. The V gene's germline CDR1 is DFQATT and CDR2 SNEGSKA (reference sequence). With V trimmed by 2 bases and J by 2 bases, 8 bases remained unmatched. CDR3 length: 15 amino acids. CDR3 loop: CSARSGTGRPYEQYF. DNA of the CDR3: TGCAGTGCTAGATCCGGGACAGGCCGCCCCTACGAGCAGTACTTC.

The CDR3 protein is CASSEWSAQYF. The CDR3 nucleotides read TGTGCCAGCAGTGAATGGAGCGCCCAGTACTTC. The chain combines TRBV6-1 with TRBJ2-5, with D unclear. V lost 2 bases and J 9 bases, leaving 7 bases between the germline ends. Germline lookup yields CDR1 MNHNS and CDR2 SASEGT. CDR3 length: 11 residues.